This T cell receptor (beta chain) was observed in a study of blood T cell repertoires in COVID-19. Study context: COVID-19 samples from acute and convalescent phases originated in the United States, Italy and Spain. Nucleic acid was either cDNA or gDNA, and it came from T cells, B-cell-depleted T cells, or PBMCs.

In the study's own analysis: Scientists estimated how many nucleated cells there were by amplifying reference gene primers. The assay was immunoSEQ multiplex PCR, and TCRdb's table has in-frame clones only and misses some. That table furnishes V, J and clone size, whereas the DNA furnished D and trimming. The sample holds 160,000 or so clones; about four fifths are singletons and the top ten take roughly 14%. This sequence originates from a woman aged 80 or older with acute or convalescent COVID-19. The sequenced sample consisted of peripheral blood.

CDR3 residues: CATQGGGKAFF. The DNA of the CDR3 is TGTGCCACCCAAGGAGGAGGGAAAGCTTTCTTT. The gene calls are TRBV3-1 (or the pseudogene TRBV3-2) and TRBJ1-1; D call uncertain. This CDR3 contains 11 residues. CDR1 is LGHDT, CDR2 YNNKEL, per germline (reference sequence). Trimming took 10 bases from V and 9 from J, leaving 15 bases between them.